This T cell receptor beta chain was recovered during a study of CD8+ T cells in alopecia areata. This clone was counted once. The antigen is not known. One end of the junction fails to match germline, which may point to a read error. Broader study findings: Normal scalp showed lower clonality than lesional scalp, especially alopecia totalis/universalis. There were many expanded lesional clones persisting in scalp and blood during tofacitinib. Expanded CD8+ clones among the top 100, as well as scalp clonality, were significantly decreased by tofacitinib.

Germline CDR1 SGHAT, CDR2 FQNNGV. The CDR3 is made up of 15 amino acids. Sequencing templates came from extracted RNA that was reverse transcribed into cDNA. Data came from immunoSEQ multiplex PCR; TCRdb stores just in-frame clones and leaves some out. The sample includes around 60,000 clones, about half seen only once; the top ten take approximately 20%. Stated treatment: oral pan-JAK inhibitor, 5-10 mg twice daily. It was from alopecia areata patients that lesional scalp punch biopsies and peripheral blood were collected. The chain joins TRBV11-2 to TRBJ2-7; D not resolved. This clonotype was obtained from a human donor with alopecia areata. The sample in question was CD8+ T cells sorted from blood, obtained at roughly week 38, from a patient treated with tofacitinib. CDR3 coding DNA: TGCGCCAGCAGCCAAGAAACAGTCAACTCCTACGAGCAGTACTTC. This encodes CASSQETVNSYEQYF.